This TCR beta chain was recorded in a study of spatial heterogeneity in lung cancer. Overall study: After resection, follow-up PBMC samples were sequenced when available, at a median of about 24 months later.

Time point in this sample: blood at routine non-recurrence follow-up after resection. Sequencing was performed on whole RNA extracted from tumor and nontumor lung tissue, or from frozen PBMC, and the material was left unsorted. Looked up from germline, CDR1 is SGHRS and CDR2 is YFSETQ. Trimming shortened V by 6 bases and J by 7 bases, and 14 bases separated the two germline ends. The CDR3 is 14 amino acids. Carried by each TCR cDNA molecule was a unique molecular identifier. TCRdb processed the 5' RACE reads anew with MiXCR; each CDR3 protein has one entry. Here the sample spans more than 95,000 distinct CDR3 sequences, less than 15% being singletons.

The sequencing here drew on PBMCs, taken at follow-up. This receptor was taken from a male donor with early-stage non-small cell lung cancer. This sequence joins TRBV5-1 and TRBJ1-6; D is unresolved. The chain's CDR3 is CASTLSSGNSPLHF. The DNA for the CDR3 is TGCGCCAGCACCCTCTCCAGCGGGAATTCACCCCTCCACTTT.